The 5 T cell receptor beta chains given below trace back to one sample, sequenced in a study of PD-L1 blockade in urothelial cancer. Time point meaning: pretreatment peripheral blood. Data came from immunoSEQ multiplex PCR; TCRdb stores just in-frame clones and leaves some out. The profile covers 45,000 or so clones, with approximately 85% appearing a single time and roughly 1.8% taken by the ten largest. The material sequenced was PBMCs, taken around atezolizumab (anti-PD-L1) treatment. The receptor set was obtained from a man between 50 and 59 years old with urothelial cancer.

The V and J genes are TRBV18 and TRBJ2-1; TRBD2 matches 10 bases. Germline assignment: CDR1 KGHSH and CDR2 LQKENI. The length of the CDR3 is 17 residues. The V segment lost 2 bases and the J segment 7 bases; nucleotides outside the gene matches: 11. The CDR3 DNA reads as TGTGCCAGCTCACCAAACCCCACTAGCGGGATTGGGAATGAGCAGTTCTTC. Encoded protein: CASSPNPTSGIGNEQFF.

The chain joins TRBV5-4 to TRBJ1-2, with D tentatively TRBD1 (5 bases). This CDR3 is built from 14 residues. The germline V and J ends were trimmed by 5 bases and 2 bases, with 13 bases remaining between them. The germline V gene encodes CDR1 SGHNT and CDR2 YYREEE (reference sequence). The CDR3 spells CASSPDTGNYGYTF. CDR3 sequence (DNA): TGTGCCAGCAGTCCGGACACGGGCAACTATGGCTACACCTTC.

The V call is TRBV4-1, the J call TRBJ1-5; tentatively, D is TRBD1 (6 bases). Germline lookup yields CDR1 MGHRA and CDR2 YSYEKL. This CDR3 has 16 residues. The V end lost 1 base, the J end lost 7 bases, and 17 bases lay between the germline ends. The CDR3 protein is CASSQVAQGPHQPQHF. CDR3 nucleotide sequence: TGCGCCAGCAGCCAAGTGGCACAGGGCCCCCACCAGCCCCAGCATTTT.

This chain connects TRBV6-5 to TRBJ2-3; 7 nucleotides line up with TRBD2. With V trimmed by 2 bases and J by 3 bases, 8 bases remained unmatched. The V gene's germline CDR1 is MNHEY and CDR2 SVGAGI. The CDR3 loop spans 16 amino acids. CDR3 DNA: TGTGCCAGCAGTTACACCGGACTAGAGGTGACAGATACGCAGTATTTT. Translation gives CASSYTGLEVTDTQYF.

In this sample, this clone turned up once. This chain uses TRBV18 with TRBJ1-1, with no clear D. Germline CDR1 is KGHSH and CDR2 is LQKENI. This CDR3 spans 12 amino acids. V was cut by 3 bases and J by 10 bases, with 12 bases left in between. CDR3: CASSPREEGAFF. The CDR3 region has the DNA TGTGCCAGCTCACCTCGGGAGGAAGGAGCTTTCTTT.